Here is one TCR beta chain with its context. This clonotype was seen only a few times. The antigen it recognizes is unknown. No much larger clone exists at a distance of one base, and base qualities are not known. This sample stems from a study of identical twins (dated by TCRdb to 2016 to 2018). Background on the whole study: To test whether fetal clonotypes persist, the study used deep sequencing on TCR alpha and beta repertoires from monozygotic twins, unrelated adults of various ages, and cord blood. To rule out contamination, replicate twin experiments were performed at different times with different library preparation protocols. General study outcomes and caveats: Abundant cord blood beta clonotypes carried fewer insertions; young adult naive repertoires showed a weaker similar trend, while memory repertoires showed none. The excess sharing between twins in beta out-of-frame sequences was weaker because fewer shared sequences reduced the signal-to-noise ratio. Compared with coincidental sharing between unrelated individuals, out-of-frame TCR alpha sequences shared between twins showed an excess of sequences with low generation probability. Zero-insertion analyses could be partly confounded by invariant T cells such as MAIT and iNKT, although diverse VJ usage argued against such confounding for most clonotypes. In monozygotic twins, recombination models systematically underestimated out-of-frame TCR alpha sharing, but the models matched the sharing seen between unrelated individuals. Conclusions relied on cross-sectional statistical analysis, since the same donors could not be followed over many years.

All donors were healthy Caucasians. The twin cohort comprised three pairs of female monozygotic twins, all aged roughly 18 to 29 years. Peripheral blood mononuclear cells were used as the source from which RNA for TCR libraries was isolated. Library creation used 5' RACE. The run used an Illumina HiSeq 2000. Template switching introduced a universal primer binding site; the final cDNA contained a unique molecular identifier, enabling accurate counting of TCR cDNA molecules. Specific primers in the conserved constant-segment region were used to synthesize first-strand cDNA for TCR alpha and beta chains. To control for contamination, every cDNA library was double barcoded, receiving both a SMART-Mk sample barcode and Illumina barcodes. TruSeq adapter sequences, together with Illumina sample barcodes, were added in two successive PCR steps. TCR alpha and beta cDNA libraries were sequenced on the Illumina HiSeq platform with custom primers. In the original analysis: Unique molecular identifiers were extracted from raw reads with MiGEC, and CDR3 positions were determined with MiXCR. Recombination models were inferred per individual with the repgenHMM and IGoR tools using an EM algorithm. The tcR package in R was used for shared clonotype analysis, with sharing normalized by the product of cloneset sizes. To study raw recombination without the effects of thymic and clonal selection, out-of-frame nonproductive sequences were analyzed. TCRdb itself trimmed the public reads at Q25 with fastp, ran MiXCR and retained productive beta chains. A single entry per CDR3 protein holds the most common genes and DNA from its merged rows. In this record, the V and J calls reflect TCRdb's handling and not the investigators' own analysis. The sample table records 690,000 or so distinct CDR3 sequences; 8.6% of these occur just once. Jointly, the top ten make up more than 0.75% of the sample.

From the cysteine through the phenylalanine, the CDR3 covers 16 amino acids. Only CDR3 DNA remains: 48 bases, in frame from the first base. Relative to germline, V is missing 8 bases and J is missing 0 bases, with 8 bases of the junction outside any gene match. The same data also contributed to another study, on yellow fever vaccine responses in identical twins. From that second study: According to the authors, the vaccine-induced T cell response in identical twins seemed to be partly convergent and partly specific to each individual. The study precisely tracked vaccine-responding T cell clones in identical twins.

The chain employs TRBV12-3 or TRBV12-4 and TRBJ1-3, with TRBD1 identical over 9 junction bases. The receptor was isolated from a young woman in good health. Sequencing was done on a sample of PBMCs. The CDR3 protein: CASEQTGQGSGNTIYF. The nucleotides read TGTGCCAGCGAGCAGACGGGACAGGGCTCTGGAAACACCATATATTTT.